These T cell receptor beta chains were read from a single sample in a study of Ad26.COV2.S vaccination and SARS-CoV-2 variants. Clones were read by immunoSEQ multiplex PCR, and TCRdb kept only the in-frame ones, dropping some. Of over 400,000 clones in the sample, around 91% are singletons; the top ten hold under 4.5%. The sequencing used peripheral blood, collected in a trial of Ad26.COV2.S vaccine versus placebo. Receptors were obtained from a person between 18 and 65 years old who received the Ad26.COV2.S COVID-19 vaccine or a placebo. Each CDR3 is given with its conserved first and last residue. A D gene is named only where the DNA matches it firmly. The size field is filled for only some rows; it gives once, few, many or a size class.

d_gene: TRBD2; v_gene: TRBV7-2; abundance: NA; j_gene: TRBJ2-7; CDR3aa: CASSLATSGSGEQYF; CDR3nt: TGTGCCAGCAGCTTAGCGACTAGCGGGAGTGGCGAGCAGTACTTC
d_gene: TRBD2; v_gene: TRBV11-2; abundance: NA; j_gene: TRBJ2-1; CDR3aa: CASSLEVSGSYYNEQFF; CDR3nt: TGTGCCAGCAGCTTAGAGGTTAGCGGGAGTTATTACAATGAGCAGTTCTTC
d_gene: NA; v_gene: TRBV5-8; abundance: NA; j_gene: TRBJ1-5; CDR3aa: CASSSGYRDGGQPQHF; CDR3nt: TGTGCCAGCAGCTCGGGGTACCGGGACGGGGGTCAGCCCCAGCATTTT
d_gene: TRBD1; v_gene: TRBV6-2/TRBV6-3; abundance: few; j_gene: TRBJ2-6; CDR3aa: CASSYGDRGSGANVLTF; CDR3nt: TGTGCCAGCAGTTACGGGGACAGGGGCTCTGGGGCCAACGTCCTGACTTTC
d_gene: TRBD2; v_gene: TRBV10-3; abundance: NA; j_gene: TRBJ2-3; CDR3aa: CAIQAGGPSTDTQYF; CDR3nt: TGTGCCATCCAGGCGGGAGGGCCCAGCACAGATACGCAGTATTTT
d_gene: NA; v_gene: TRBV4-1; abundance: NA; j_gene: TRBJ2-7; CDR3aa: CASSHPLVNYEQYF; CDR3nt: TGCGCCAGCAGCCATCCACTTGTGAACTACGAGCAGTACTTC
d_gene: TRBD2; v_gene: TRBV9; abundance: NA; j_gene: TRBJ2-7; CDR3aa: CASSVDGTSGSFYEQYF; CDR3nt: TGTGCCAGCAGCGTAGACGGGACTAGCGGGAGTTTCTACGAGCAGTACTTC
d_gene: TRBD1; v_gene: TRBV19; abundance: once; j_gene: TRBJ2-5; CDR3aa: CASRNRGQETQYF; CDR3nt: TGTGCCAGTAGAAACAGGGGCCAAGAGACCCAGTACTTC
d_gene: NA; v_gene: TRBV6-2/TRBV6-3; abundance: NA; j_gene: TRBJ2-3; CDR3aa: CASSWRPGSTDTQYF; CDR3nt: TGTGCCAGCAGTTGGCGCCCAGGGAGCACAGATACGCAGTATTTT
d_gene: NA; v_gene: TRBV9; abundance: NA; j_gene: TRBJ2-2; CDR3aa: CASSVEVLGIGNTGELFF; CDR3nt: TGTGCCAGCAGCGTAGAAGTTTTAGGGATAGGGAACACCGGGGAGCTGTTTTTT
d_gene: TRBD1; v_gene: TRBV6-2/TRBV6-3; abundance: NA; j_gene: TRBJ1-1; CDR3aa: CASSGSWGTGFTEAFF; CDR3nt: TGTGCCAGCAGTGGGAGTTGGGGGACAGGGTTTACTGAAGCTTTCTTT
d_gene: TRBD1; v_gene: TRBV28; abundance: NA; j_gene: TRBJ1-6; CDR3aa: CASTSRGQGWAPLHF; CDR3nt: TGTGCCAGCACCTCTAGGGGACAGGGGTGGGCACCCCTCCACTTT
d_gene: NA; v_gene: TRBV27; abundance: NA; j_gene: TRBJ1-6; CDR3aa: CASRSNSGTENSPLHF; CDR3nt: TGTGCCAGCAGGTCGAACTCCGGGACCGAGAATTCACCCCTCCACTTT
d_gene: NA; v_gene: TRBV28; abundance: NA; j_gene: TRBJ2-1; CDR3aa: CASSLTVLGAEQFF; CDR3nt: TGTGCCAGCAGTTTAACAGTTTTGGGGGCAGAGCAGTTCTTC
d_gene: NA; v_gene: TRBV3-1/TRBV3-2; abundance: NA; j_gene: TRBJ2-5; CDR3aa: CASSQVRETQYF; CDR3nt: TGTGCCAGCAGCCAAGTACGAGAGACCCAGTACTTC
d_gene: NA; v_gene: TRBV7-2; abundance: once; j_gene: TRBJ2-3; CDR3aa: CASSLSDSSTDTQYF; CDR3nt: TGTGCCAGCAGCTTATCGGACAGTAGCACAGATACGCAGTATTTT
d_gene: TRBD1; v_gene: TRBV6-1; abundance: NA; j_gene: TRBJ2-3; CDR3aa: CASSEPTGATQYF; CDR3nt: TGTGCCAGCAGTGAGCCGACAGGGGCGACGCAGTATTTT
d_gene: NA; v_gene: TRBV27; abundance: few; j_gene: TRBJ1-6; CDR3aa: CASMSGQLNSPLHF; CDR3nt: TGTGCCAGCATGTCAGGACAGTTGAATTCACCCCTCCACTTT
d_gene: TRBD2; v_gene: TRBV27; abundance: NA; j_gene: TRBJ2-7; CDR3aa: CASSPWTSGSTIIGYEQYF; CDR3nt: TGTGCCAGCAGTCCATGGACTAGCGGGAGTACCATTATTGGGTACGAGCAGTACTTC
d_gene: TRBD2; v_gene: TRBV2; abundance: once; j_gene: TRBJ2-1; CDR3aa: CASSELAGLYNEQFF; CDR3nt: TGTGCCAGCAGTGAGCTAGCGGGCCTATACAATGAGCAGTTCTTC
d_gene: TRBD2; v_gene: TRBV29-1; abundance: NA; j_gene: TRBJ2-7; CDR3aa: CSVEDPSSGSLLGEQYF; CDR3nt: TGCAGCGTTGAAGATCCGTCTAGCGGGAGCCTTTTGGGAGAGCAGTACTTC
d_gene: NA; v_gene: TRBV6-5; abundance: NA; j_gene: TRBJ1-5; CDR3aa: CASSATGSNQPQHF; CDR3nt: TGTGCCAGCAGCGCTACAGGGAGTAATCAGCCCCAGCATTTT
d_gene: TRBD1; v_gene: TRBV10-3; abundance: NA; j_gene: TRBJ1-4; CDR3aa: CAISDPGGTETATNEKLFF; CDR3nt: TGTGCCATCAGTGACCCCGGTGGGACAGAAACTGCAACTAATGAAAAACTGTTTTTT
d_gene: TRBD2; v_gene: TRBV19; abundance: NA; j_gene: TRBJ2-1; CDR3aa: CASSAGGGSYNEQFF; CDR3nt: TGTGCCAGTAGTGCGGGCGGGGGGTCCTACAATGAGCAGTTCTTC
d_gene: TRBD1; v_gene: TRBV24-1; abundance: NA; j_gene: TRBJ2-5; CDR3aa: CATSDTGDQETQYF; CDR3nt: TGTGCCACCAGTGACACAGGGGACCAAGAGACCCAGTACTTC
d_gene: NA; v_gene: TRBV21-1; abundance: once; j_gene: TRBJ1-5; CDR3aa: CASSSGGRFNQPQHF; CDR3nt: TGTGCCAGCAGCAGCGGGGGCAGATTCAATCAGCCCCAGCATTTT
d_gene: TRBD1; v_gene: TRBV24-1; abundance: NA; j_gene: TRBJ2-5; CDR3aa: CATSDRTGRETQYF; CDR3nt: TGTGCCACCAGTGACCGGACAGGGAGAGAGACCCAGTACTTC
d_gene: TRBD1; v_gene: TRBV9; abundance: NA; j_gene: TRBJ2-2; CDR3aa: CASRDDRADTGELFF; CDR3nt: TGTGCCAGCAGGGATGACAGGGCAGACACCGGGGAGCTGTTTTTT
d_gene: TRBD2; v_gene: TRBV28; abundance: NA; j_gene: TRBJ2-2; CDR3aa: CASSSGLAGGTGELFF; CDR3nt: TGTGCCAGCAGTTCTGGACTAGCGGGAGGCACCGGGGAGCTGTTTTTT
d_gene: NA; v_gene: TRBV18; abundance: NA; j_gene: TRBJ1-5; CDR3aa: CASSPGGPVNQPQHF; CDR3nt: TGTGCCAGCTCACCCGGAGGGCCGGTCAATCAGCCCCAGCATTTT
d_gene: TRBD1; v_gene: TRBV5-1; abundance: NA; j_gene: TRBJ1-2; CDR3aa: CASSGGQGEVDGYTF; CDR3nt: TGCGCCAGCAGCGGCGGACAGGGAGAGGTTGATGGCTACACCTTC
d_gene: NA; v_gene: TRBV28; abundance: NA; j_gene: TRBJ2-2; CDR3aa: CASSLGIYTGELFF; CDR3nt: TGTGCCAGCAGTTTGGGGATTTACACCGGGGAGCTGTTTTTT
d_gene: TRBD2; v_gene: TRBV5-5; abundance: NA; j_gene: TRBJ2-7; CDR3aa: CASSLRWAGGYEQYF; CDR3nt: TGTGCCAGCAGCCTCCGTTGGGCGGGAGGCTACGAGCAGTACTTC
d_gene: TRBD1; v_gene: TRBV6-5; abundance: NA; j_gene: TRBJ2-5; CDR3aa: CASSYRQGETQYF; CDR3nt: TGTGCCAGCAGTTACAGACAGGGGGAGACCCAGTACTTC
d_gene: TRBD1; v_gene: TRBV7-8; abundance: NA; j_gene: TRBJ2-5; CDR3aa: CASSLVSGVSDRGYQETQYF; CDR3nt: TGTGCCAGCAGCTTAGTTTCGGGGGTATCGGACAGGGGTTACCAAGAGACCCAGTACTTC